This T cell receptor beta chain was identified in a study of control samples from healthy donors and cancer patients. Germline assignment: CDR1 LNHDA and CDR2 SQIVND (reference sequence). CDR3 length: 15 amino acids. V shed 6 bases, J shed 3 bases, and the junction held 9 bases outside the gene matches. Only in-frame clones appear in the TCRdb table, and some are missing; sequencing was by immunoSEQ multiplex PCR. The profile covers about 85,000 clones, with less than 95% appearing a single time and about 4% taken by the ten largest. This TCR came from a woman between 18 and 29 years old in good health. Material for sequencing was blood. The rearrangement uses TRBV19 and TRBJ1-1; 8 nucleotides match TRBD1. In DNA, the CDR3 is TGTGCCAGTAGCTTACAGGGGGTAATGGACACTGAAGCTTTCTTT. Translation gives CASSLQGVMDTEAFF.